The present entry profiles one TCR beta chain with its context. Per the study methods: Quantification of nucleated cells was approximated via reference gene primer amplification. Using immunoSEQ multiplex PCR, the repertoire was profiled, and TCRdb retains in-frame clones only, with some absent. D and trimming come from the DNA, and the V and J calls and clone size come from that table. The sample carries under 250,000 clones, 80% to 90% recorded once. The germline V gene encodes CDR1 SGHKS and CDR2 YYEKEE (reference sequence). This CDR3 contains 13 residues. V gave up 4 bases and J gave up 2 bases, with 10 bases separating them. The source of the sample is a study of blood T cell repertoires in COVID-19.

This TCR came from a man aged 50 to 59 with acute or convalescent COVID-19. Sequencing input: peripheral blood. This chain uses TRBV5-5 with TRBJ2-7, with unresolved D. CDR3 in DNA: TGTGCCAGCAGCCGCGTTTTGACCTACGAGCAGTACTTC. This sequence encodes CASSRVLTYEQYF. Full variable domain (outside the CDR3, taken from reference TRBV5-5 and TRBJ2-7): DAGVTQSPTHLIKTRGQQVTLRCSPISGHKSVSWYQQVLGQGPQFIFQYYEKEERGRGNFPDRFSARQFPNYSSELNVNALLLGDSALYLCASSRVLTYEQYFGPGTRLTVT.